This T cell receptor (beta chain) was sequenced in a study of response to subunit inactivated influenza vaccine. One entry per CDR3 protein results from TCRdb running MiXCR on the RT-PCR reads. The table shows approximately 520,000 distinct CDR3 sequences, with more than 15% occurring only once. Germline V gene lookup returns CDR1 SEHNR and CDR2 FQNEAQ (reference sequence). With 0 bases removed from V and 7 bases from J, the gap between germline ends came to 10 bases. The length of the CDR3 is 14 residues. Comment on this clonotype: Its antigen remains unknown.

Study-wide points: Authors suggested that a seasonal influenza vaccination recruits few new T cells each time.

V is TRBV7-9 and J is TRBJ2-1; D remains ambiguous. Sequenced material: CD4+ T cells sorted from PBMCs, taken about 24 months after vaccination. This TCR came from a man aged 45 to 75 who received an inactivated influenza vaccine. For the CDR3, the DNA is TGTGCCAGCAGCTTAGCGGCAGGACGGAATGAGCAGTTCTTC. This encodes CASSLAAGRNEQFF.